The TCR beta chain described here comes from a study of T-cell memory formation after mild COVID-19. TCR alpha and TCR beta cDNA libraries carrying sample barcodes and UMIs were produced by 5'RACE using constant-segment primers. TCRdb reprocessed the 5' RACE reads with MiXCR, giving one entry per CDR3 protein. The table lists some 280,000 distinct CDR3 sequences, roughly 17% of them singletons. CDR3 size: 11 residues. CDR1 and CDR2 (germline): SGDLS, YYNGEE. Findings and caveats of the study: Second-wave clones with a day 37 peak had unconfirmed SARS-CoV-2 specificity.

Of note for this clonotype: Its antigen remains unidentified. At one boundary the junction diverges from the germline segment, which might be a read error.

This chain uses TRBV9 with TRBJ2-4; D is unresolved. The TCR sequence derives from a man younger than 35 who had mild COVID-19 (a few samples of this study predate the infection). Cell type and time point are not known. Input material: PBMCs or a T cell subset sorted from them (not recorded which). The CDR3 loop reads CASSAGPRLNF. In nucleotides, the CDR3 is TGTGCCAGCAGCGCCGGGCCAAGACTGAACTTC.